The source of this T cell receptor (beta chain) is a study of long-term antiretroviral therapy in people with HIV. Germline V gene lookup returns CDR1 MNHEY and CDR2 SVGAGI. The CDR3 has 13 amino acids. V was pared by 6 bases and J by 1 base, with 7 bases between. Version v3.0 of the immunoSEQ assay ran at survey level. Target depth was roughly 35,000-50,000 T-cell genomes per sample. Generated by immunoSEQ multiplex PCR, the TCRdb table keeps only in-frame clones and is missing some. The sample consists of about 16,000 clones, around 75% of them appearing once. Points from the study as a whole: Post-ART samples showed increased diversity that remained below transplant donor control levels.

This clone has a handful of counts. Its matching antigen is unknown. The sample was unsorted PBMCs, taken 1.5 years before starting antiretroviral therapy. The source of this sequence is a woman aged 45-60 years with HIV. The rearrangement joins TRBV6-5 to TRBJ1-5, with D hard to call. The CDR3 nucleotides read TGTGCCAGCAGGAGAGTAAGCAATCAGCCCCAGCATTTT. Translated: CASRRVSNQPQHF.